This T cell receptor (beta chain) was recovered during a study of blood T cell repertoires in COVID-19. Per the study methods: Nucleated cell counts were estimated from reference gene primer amplification. Data came from immunoSEQ multiplex PCR; TCRdb stores just in-frame clones and leaves some out. V and J calls and clone size are as listed in that table; D and trimming were resolved from the DNA. The sample includes approximately 100,000 clones, more than 85% of them seen just once. V trimming: 1 base; J trimming: 4 bases; junction bases outside the gene matches: 6. The CDR3 spans 15 residues. Germline values: CDR1 SGHTA, CDR2 FQGTGA.

V usage is TRBV7-3 and J usage is TRBJ2-5; 7 bases fit TRBD2. The specimen sequenced was peripheral blood. The TCR sequence derives from a man aged 55 to 69 with acute or convalescent COVID-19. Here the CDR3 DNA reads TGTGCCAGCAGCTTAATGGCGGGAGAGGGAGAGACCCAGTACTTC. Encoded protein: CASSLMAGEGETQYF.